What follows are 21 T cell receptor beta chains derived from one specimen sequenced in a study of neurological immune-mediated disorders. From the 5' RACE reads, TCRdb called clonotypes with MiXCR, one entry per CDR3 protein. The data contain 90,000 to 100,000 distinct CDR3 sequences, 3% to 4% of them singletons. The sequencing sample was made of PBMCs. The source of these receptors is a woman aged 18-29 years with multiple sclerosis.

This clonotype was observed at least ten times. The genes are TRBV19 and TRBJ1-5; D not resolved. Trimming cost V 9 bases and J 9 bases, with 9 bases left between them. The CDR3 length is 10 residues. Per germline, CDR1 LNHDA and CDR2 SQIVND (reference sequence). The CDR3 sequence: CASNWRPQHF. CDR3 nucleotides: TGTGCCAGCAACTGGCGGCCCCAGCATTTT. The full variable domain, rest sourced from reference TRBV19 and TRBJ1-5, is DGGITQSPKYLFRKEGQNVTLSCEQNLNHDAMYWYRQDPGQGLRLIYYSQIVNDFQKGDIAEGYSVSREKKESFPLTVTSAQKNPTAFYLCASNWRPQHFGDGTRLSIL.

The chain has TRBV20-1 and TRBJ1-5, with D perhaps matching TRBD1 (5 bases). This CDR3 spans 14 amino acids. Germline CDR1 reads DFQATT; CDR2 reads SNEGSKA (reference sequence). V lost 6 bases and J 5 bases, leaving 17 bases between the germline ends. The CDR3 loop reads CSAPVAGRDQPQHF. As DNA, the CDR3 is TGCAGTGCCCCGGTCGCAGGGCGGGATCAGCCCCAGCATTTT.

Many counts were recorded for this clonotype. The V gene is TRBV5-1, the J gene TRBJ1-4; D unclear. The CDR3 runs 14 residues. Germline CDR1 is SGHRS and CDR2 is YFSETQ. The ends were cut back, 4 bases at V and 6 bases at J, with 13 bases in the middle. The CDR3 sequence is CASSHDSIDEKLFF. The CDR3 DNA reads as TGCGCCAGCAGCCACGACTCCATCGATGAAAAACTGTTTTTT.

This clonotype was seen many times. J is TRBJ1-2 and V is TRBV12-3 or TRBV12-4; possible D gene TRBD1, 5 bases. Trimming pared 5 bases from V and 3 bases from J, leaving 16 bases between. This CDR3 has 15 residues. The CDR3 here is CASSPQGGAYYGYTF. Written as DNA, the CDR3 is TGTGCCAGCAGTCCCCAGGGAGGGGCCTACTATGGCTACACCTTC.

This clonotype was found many times. The chain employs TRBV15 and TRBJ2-2; D gene uncertain. This CDR3 contains 17 residues. Trimming left V 0 bases short and J 2 bases short, with 13 bases between. Germline CDR1 is LNHNV and CDR2 is YYDKDF (reference sequence). The CDR3 here is CATSRDKQSANTGELFF. The CDR3 region has the DNA TGTGCCACCAGCAGAGATAAGCAGAGTGCCAACACCGGGGAGCTGTTTTTT.

This clonotype was observed a few times. A much larger clone sits a single nucleotide away, making a read error possible. The chain recombines TRBV5-1 with TRBJ2-3; 7 nucleotides line up with TRBD2. Unmatched junction bases numbered 7, after V lost 4 bases and J lost 2 bases. Germline loops: CDR1 SGHRS, CDR2 YFSETQ. The CDR3 length is 15 residues. The CDR3 DNA reads TGCGCCAGCAGCCTGAACGGGACTACCACAGATACGCAGTATTTT. Protein: CASSLNGTTTDTQYF. The whole variable domain, filled in from reference TRBV5-1 and TRBJ2-3, reads KAGVTQTPRYLIKTRGQQVTLSCSPISGHRSVSWYQQTPGQGLQFLFEYFSETQRNKGNFPGRFSGRQFSNSRSEMNVSTLELGDSALYLCASSLNGTTTDTQYFGPGTRLTVL.

This clonotype has at least ten counts. This chain links TRBV20-1 with TRBJ1-2; 9 bases agree with TRBD1. Germline loops: CDR1 DFQATT, CDR2 SNEGSKA (reference sequence). The ends lost 2 bases at V and 7 bases at J; junction bases unmatched: 8. This CDR3 is built from 14 residues. The CDR3 is CSARPPGQGGGYTF. The CDR3 DNA follows: TGCAGTGCTAGACCTCCGGGACAGGGAGGTGGCTACACCTTC.

This clonotype was seen at least ten times. The gene calls are TRBV7-2 and TRBJ1-2; D is possibly TRBD1 (6 bases). This CDR3 is 15 amino acids long. Trimming pared 1 base from V and 0 bases from J, leaving 9 bases between. Germline V gene lookup returns CDR1 SGHTA and CDR2 FQGNSA. CDR3 nucleotide sequence: TGTGCCAGCAGCTTAGGACAGGTAGCTAACTATGGCTACACCTTC. Its protein is CASSLGQVANYGYTF. Full variable domain (outside the CDR3, taken from reference TRBV7-2 and TRBJ1-2): GAGVSQSPSNKVTEKGKDVELRCDPISGHTALYWYRQSLGQGLEFLIYFQGNSAPDKSGLPSDRFSAERTGGSVSTLTIQRTQQEDSAVYLCASSLGQVANYGYTFGSGTRLTVV.

This clonotype has a handful of counts. A clone one base away is much larger, so this may be a read error. The J gene is TRBJ1-2, the V gene TRBV6-5; TRBD1 matches 7 bases. CDR3 length: 15 residues. Germline V lookup: CDR1 MNHEY, CDR2 SVGAGI. Trimming cost V 2 bases and J 4 bases; bases outside gene matches: 7. The CDR3 DNA is TGTGCCAGCAGTTACCAACGACAGGGAGGCTATGGCTACACCTTC. Amino acids: CASSYQRQGGYGYTF.

This clonotype was recorded at least ten times. The chain employs TRBV5-1 and TRBJ2-7; TRBD1 is a possible D gene (6 bases). The CDR3 contains 13 residues. Trimming pared 2 bases from V and 5 bases from J, leaving 11 bases between. The germline CDR1 and CDR2 sequences are SGHRS and YFSETQ. CDR3 coding DNA: TGCGCCAGCAGCTTCCCAGGGGTGGACGAGCAGTACTTC. Translation: CASSFPGVDEQYF.

This clonotype was seen a handful of times. This chain connects TRBV19 to TRBJ1-5; 11 bases are shared with TRBD1. J was trimmed by 6 bases and V by 8 bases; bases with no gene match: 6. Germline CDR1 is LNHDA and CDR2 is SQIVND (reference sequence). The CDR3 has 14 amino acids. CDR3 residues: CASCAGQGAQPQHF. The CDR3, as DNA: TGTGCCAGTTGCGCTGGACAGGGGGCTCAGCCCCAGCATTTT.

There are many counts of this clonotype. The chain combines TRBV5-5 with TRBJ1-2, with 7 bases matching TRBD1. The CDR3 totals 15 residues. The junction had 5 bases not matched to a gene; V was cut back by 3 bases and J by 0 bases. Germline V gene lookup returns CDR1 SGHKS and CDR2 YYEKEE (reference sequence). The CDR3 coding sequence is TGTGCCAGCAGCTACCGGGACAGATCTAACTATGGCTACACCTTC. This translates into CASSYRDRSNYGYTF.

This clonotype occurred many times. The chain combines TRBV5-1 with TRBJ2-1; 11 nucleotides match TRBD2. With V trimmed by 4 bases and J by 2 bases, 11 bases remained unmatched. Looked up from germline, CDR1 is SGHRS and CDR2 is YFSETQ. The CDR3 runs 18 residues. Written as DNA, the CDR3 is TGCGCCAGCAGCCCGGACGGGACTAGCGGCTCTACCTACAATGAGCAGTTCTTC. Encoded protein: CASSPDGTSGSTYNEQFF.

This clonotype was seen many times. The gene calls are TRBV5-1 and TRBJ2-3; possible D gene TRBD2, 5 bases. The ends were cut back, 2 bases at V and 0 bases at J, with 10 bases in the middle. Germline assignment: CDR1 SGHRS and CDR2 YFSETQ. This CDR3 has 15 amino acids. CDR3 in DNA: TGCGCCAGCAGCTTTAGGACTGCTAGCACAGATACGCAGTATTTT. It specifies CASSFRTASTDTQYF.

This clonotype has ten or more counts. The chain carries TRBV5-1 and TRBJ2-7; 8 nucleotides align to TRBD1. Per the germline V gene, CDR1 is SGHRS and CDR2 is YFSETQ. Unmatched junction bases numbered 15, after V lost 4 bases and J lost 6 bases. This CDR3 contains 16 residues. The CDR3: CASSPDSDRGASEQYF. Here the CDR3 DNA reads TGCGCCAGCAGCCCCGACTCCGACAGGGGAGCGAGCGAGCAGTACTTC.

This clonotype was detected a few times. A much larger clone differs by one base, so this may be a read error. This chain connects TRBV5-1 to TRBJ1-3; D is unresolved. Germline CDR1 is SGHRS and CDR2 is YFSETQ. This CDR3 spans 15 amino acids. Here the CDR3 DNA reads TGCGCCAGCAGCTTGGACAGCAGCTCTGGAAAAACCATATATTTT. Protein: CASSLDSSSGKTIYF.

This clonotype was detected ten times or more. The chain carries TRBV6-5 and TRBJ1-5; weak D call: TRBD1 (5 bases). The CDR3 loop spans 13 amino acids. Per the germline V gene, CDR1 is MNHEY and CDR2 is SVGAGI. Trimming shortened V by 7 bases and J by 7 bases, and 14 bases separated the two germline ends. The chain's CDR3 is CASTSSRGQPQHF. CDR3 sequence (DNA): TGTGCCAGCACCTCAAGCCGGGGGCAGCCCCAGCATTTT.

This clonotype was found many times. The junction departs from the called germline gene at one end, perhaps through a read error. This chain connects TRBV20-1 to TRBJ2-7; 10 positions agree with TRBD1. CDR3 length: 14 residues. CDR1 and CDR2 from the germline V gene are DFQATT and SNEGSKA (reference sequence). The CDR3 protein is CSAFPGTGDPSARF. In DNA, the CDR3 is TGCAGTGCCTTTCCCGGGACAGGGGACCCGTCCGCCCGCTTC.

This clonotype has at least ten counts. The chain couples TRBV29-1 to TRBJ2-2, with 8 nucleotides matching TRBD1. This CDR3 has 14 residues. Germline V gives CDR1 SQVTM, CDR2 ANQGSEA. J was trimmed by 4 bases and V by 4 bases; bases with no gene match: 5. The CDR3 here is CSVGQGAGTGELFF. CDR3 DNA sequence: TGCAGCGTTGGGCAGGGGGCAGGCACCGGGGAGCTGTTTTTT.

This clonotype was observed many times. The chain has TRBV7-3 and TRBJ1-2; no clear D gene. This CDR3 region has 15 residues. Trimming cost V 1 base and J 3 bases, with 12 bases left between them. Germline values: CDR1 SGHTA, CDR2 FQGTGA. The CDR3 DNA is TGTGCCAGCAGCTTAAATGCCGGCAGAGACTATGGCTACACCTTC. Translating it yields CASSLNAGRDYGYTF.

This clonotype was seen at least ten times. The chain employs TRBV20-1 and TRBJ1-1; D is perhaps TRBD1 (5 bases). Germline CDR1 DFQATT, CDR2 SNEGSKA (reference sequence). The germline V and J ends were trimmed by 6 bases and 3 bases, with 11 bases remaining between them. This CDR3 region has 12 residues. The CDR3 sequence is CSAPGWDTEAFF. The CDR3 DNA is TGCAGTGCCCCAGGGTGGGACACTGAAGCTTTCTTT.